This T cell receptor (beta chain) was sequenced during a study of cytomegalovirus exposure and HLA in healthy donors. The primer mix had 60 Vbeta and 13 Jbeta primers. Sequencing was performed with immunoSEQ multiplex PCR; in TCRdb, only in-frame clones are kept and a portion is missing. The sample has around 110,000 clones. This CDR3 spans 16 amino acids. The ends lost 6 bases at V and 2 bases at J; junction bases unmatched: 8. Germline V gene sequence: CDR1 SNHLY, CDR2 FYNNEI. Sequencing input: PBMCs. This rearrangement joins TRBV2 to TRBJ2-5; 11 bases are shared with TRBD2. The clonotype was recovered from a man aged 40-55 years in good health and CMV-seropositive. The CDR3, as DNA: TGTGCCAGCAGCGCGAGACTAGCGGGACCTCAAGAGACCCAGTACTTC. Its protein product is CASSARLAGPQETQYF.